Sequencing of this T cell receptor (beta chain) was carried out in a study of blood T cells in healthy people across ages. Notes on the study in general: Expanded clonotype shifts may have been confounded, as the donors had an unknown CMV status. PBMC samples, being unsorted, prevented any conclusive comparison of naive and antigen-experienced cells. A strong correlation between TCR beta diversity and naive T cell percentage was seen.

This CDR3 region has 14 residues. V was pared by 6 bases and J by 4 bases, with 5 bases of the junction left unmatched. Germline CDR1 reads SNHLY; CDR2 reads FYNNEI. Next came a second PCR, run for about 7 to 12 cycles, which used a sample-barcoded 5' primer along with a J-beta primer mix. Each cDNA was tagged by a template-switch adaptor containing 12 random nucleotides. From the 5' RACE reads, TCRdb called clonotypes with MiXCR, one entry per CDR3 protein. The sample contains about 690,000 distinct CDR3 sequences, 35% to 50% of which appear only once. Details on this clonotype: Its cognate antigen is unknown.

The specimen sequenced was blood. This rearrangement joins TRBV2 to TRBJ2-5; 10 positions match TRBD2. The source of this sequence is a man older than 75 in good health. The CDR3 coding sequence is TGTGCCAGCAGAGGAGCGGGGGGGCGAGAGACCCAGTACTTC. It encodes CASRGAGGRETQYF.